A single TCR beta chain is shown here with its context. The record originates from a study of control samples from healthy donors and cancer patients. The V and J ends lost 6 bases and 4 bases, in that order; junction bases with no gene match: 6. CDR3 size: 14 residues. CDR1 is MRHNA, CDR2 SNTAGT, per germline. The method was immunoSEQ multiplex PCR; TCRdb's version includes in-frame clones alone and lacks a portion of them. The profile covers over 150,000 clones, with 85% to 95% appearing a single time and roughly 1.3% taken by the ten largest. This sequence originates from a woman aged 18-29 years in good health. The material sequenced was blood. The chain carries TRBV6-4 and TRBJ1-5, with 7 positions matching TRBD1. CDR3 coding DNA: TGTGCCAGCAGGGGGACAGAAGTTAATCAGCCCCAGCATTTT. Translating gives CASRGTEVNQPQHF.